The 26 T cell receptor beta chains listed next were all sequenced from one sample in a study of OX40 agonist ivuxolimab in advanced cancers. Profiling relied on immunoSEQ multiplex PCR, and the TCRdb table lists in-frame clones only, not all of them. The table lists roughly 80,000 clones, around nine tenths of them singletons, with about 2.3% in the top ten. This material consisted of CD4+ or CD8+ T cells sorted from blood, taken in a trial of the OX40 agonist ivuxolimab. All receptors come from an adult with an advanced solid tumor such as melanoma, head and neck, liver or kidney cancer.

J is TRBJ2-2 and V is TRBV6-5; TRBD1 matches 8 bases. CDR3 length: 14 residues. Per the germline V gene, CDR1 is MNHEY and CDR2 is SVGAGI. V was pared by 4 bases and J by 8 bases, with 6 bases of the junction left unmatched. The CDR3 nucleotides are TGTGCCAGCAGTTTGCAGGGGGCATATGGGGAGCTGTTTTTT. The encoded protein is CASSLQGAYGELFF.

The J gene is TRBJ2-2, the V gene TRBV4-2, with 7 bases fitting TRBD2. Unmatched junction bases numbered 4, after V lost 6 bases and J lost 0 bases. The germline V gene has CDR1 LGHNA and CDR2 YNFKEQ. There are 15 residues in the CDR3. The DNA for the CDR3 is TGTGCCAGCAGACTTGGACTAGCGAACACCGGGGAGCTGTTTTTT. This encodes CASRLGLANTGELFF.

The chain combines TRBV7-8 with TRBJ2-3, with D possibly TRBD2 on 5 matching bases. V was clipped by 0 bases and J by 4 bases, with 20 bases between them. In germline, CDR1 is SGHVS, CDR2 FQNEAQ. The CDR3 spans 18 residues. As DNA, the CDR3 is TGTGCCAGCAGCTTAGCCCCTGTTACTCTAGCAGCGGCAGATACGCAGTATTTT. It encodes CASSLAPVTLAAADTQYF.

The V and J genes are TRBV11-1 and TRBJ1-2; D might be TRBD1 (6 bases). Trimming took 5 bases from V and 4 from J, leaving 17 bases between them. The germline V gene has CDR1 SGHAT and CDR2 FQDESV (reference sequence). The CDR3 extends over 15 amino acids. CDR3 DNA: TGTGCCAGCAGCCCCCGTACAGGGACATCCTATGGCTACACCTTC. This sequence encodes CASSPRTGTSYGYTF.

This chain links TRBV9 with TRBJ2-2, with D perhaps being TRBD1 or TRBD2 (5 bases each). Trimming removed 1 base from V and 1 base from J, with 11 bases in between. This CDR3 region has 16 residues. CDR1 and CDR2 (germline): SGDLS, YYNGEE. The CDR3 protein is CASSVRGDQNTGELFF. CDR3 DNA sequence: TGTGCCAGCAGCGTACGAGGGGATCAGAACACCGGGGAGCTGTTTTTT.

This rearrangement joins TRBV5-1 to TRBJ1-5; TRBD1 agrees at 12 bases. The CDR3 is 15 amino acids. The germline V gene encodes CDR1 SGHRS and CDR2 YFSETQ. The V segment lost 4 bases and the J segment 4 bases; nucleotides outside the gene matches: 3. CDR3 sequence (DNA): TGCGCCAGCAGCCCGGGACAGGGGGCGAATCAGCCCCAGCATTTT. Encoded protein: CASSPGQGANQPQHF.

This clone came up a few times. The rearrangement joins TRBV15 to TRBJ1-2; tentatively, D is TRBD1 (6 bases). Trimming cost V 0 bases and J 2 bases, with 7 bases left between them. The CDR3 length is 14 residues. Germline CDR1 reads LNHNV; CDR2 reads YYDKDF (reference sequence). The CDR3, as DNA: TGTGCCACCAGCAGAGATGGGGGCAACTATGGCTACACCTTC. It yields the protein CATSRDGGNYGYTF.

DNA for the CDR3: TGTGCCACCAGCAGAGGTCCTTTGAGACAGGGTCCGAACACTGAAGCTTTCTTT. It translates to CATSRGPLRQGPNTEAFF. J is TRBJ1-1 and V is TRBV15, with TRBD1 matching over 7 bases. The CDR3 runs 18 residues. J was trimmed by 1 base and V by 1 base; bases with no gene match: 12. The V gene's germline CDR1 is LNHNV and CDR2 YYDKDF (reference sequence).

This clone showed up just once. The genes are TRBV6-1 and TRBJ2-1; D is tentatively TRBD1 or TRBD2 (5 bases each). The ends were cut back, 1 base at V and 5 bases at J, with 15 bases in the middle. This CDR3 is built from 16 residues. The germline CDR1 and CDR2 sequences are MNHNS and SASEGT. CDR3 protein: CASSEEGRRYDNEQFF. The CDR3 bases are TGTGCCAGCAGTGAAGAGGGACGGCGCTATGACAATGAGCAGTTCTTC.

This clone was seen a few times. V gene TRBV7-2 combines with J gene TRBJ2-5, with D possibly being TRBD2 (6 bases). The ends were cut back, 3 bases at V and 8 bases at J, with 13 bases in the middle. Germline V gene data show CDR1 as SGHTA and CDR2 as FQGNSA. The CDR3 contains 13 residues. CDR3 nucleotide sequence: TGTGCCAGCAGCTTCAGGAGGCGGGGAACCCAGTACTTC. Its protein is CASSFRRRGTQYF.

The sample holds one count of this clone. The chain links TRBV28 to TRBJ2-1; D is possibly TRBD1 (6 bases). CDR1 is MDHEN, CDR2 SYDVKM, per germline. The V end lost 7 bases, the J end lost 4 bases, and 20 bases lay between the germline ends. The CDR3 spans 16 residues. CDR3 bases: TGTGCCAGCAATCAGGCAGGGGCTTCGACTTACAATGAGCAGTTCTTC. Its protein product is CASNQAGASTYNEQFF.

The CDR3 region is CASSEGHRYGYTF. CDR3 in DNA: TGCGCCAGCAGTGAGGGGCACCGGTATGGCTACACCTTC. The chain is built from TRBV10-1 and TRBJ1-2; no clear D. Trimming took off 2 bases at V and 5 bases at J, with 9 bases between the two ends. CDR3 length: 13 residues. The germline V gene encodes CDR1 WNHNN and CDR2 SYGVQD (reference sequence).

The V and J genes are TRBV7-2 and TRBJ2-6, with 9 bases fitting TRBD1. The germline CDR1 and CDR2 sequences are SGHTA and FQGNSA. This CDR3 spans 18 amino acids. Trimming cost V 4 bases and J 0 bases; bases outside gene matches: 7. For the CDR3, the DNA is TGTGCCAGCAGCTCACAGGGGGCTAGGGGCTCTGGGGCCAACGTCCTGACTTTC. Its translation: CASSSQGARGSGANVLTF.

CDR3 nucleotides: TGTGCCAGCTCACCAGCCGCAGGGGGCTGGCCTCCCTACGAGCAGTACTTC. Its translation is CASSPAAGGWPPYEQYF. The genes are TRBV18 and TRBJ2-7; 8 nucleotides align to TRBD1. Germline CDR1 reads KGHSH; CDR2 reads LQKENI. The length of the CDR3 is 17 residues. Unmatched junction bases numbered 11, after V lost 2 bases and J lost 2 bases. Full variable domain (missing parts from reference TRBV18 and TRBJ2-7): NAGVMQNPRHLVRRRGQEARLRCSPMKGHSHVYWYRQLPEEGLKFMVYLQKENIIDESGMPKERFSAEFPKEGPSILRIQQVVRGDSAAYFCASSPAAGGWPPYEQYFGPGTRLTVT.

Concerning this clone itself: Additional DNA sequences in this sample encode the identical CDR3. The rearrangement joins TRBV28 to TRBJ2-7; TRBD2 aligns across 8 bases. Per germline, CDR1 MDHEN and CDR2 SYDVKM. This CDR3 has 13 residues. V trimming: 4 bases; J trimming: 9 bases; junction bases outside the gene matches: 8. For the CDR3, the DNA is TGTGCCAGCAGTTCGGGAGGGGGGGGTAGGCAGTACTTC. Translation: CASSSGGGGRQYF.

The chain couples TRBV18 to TRBJ2-3, with D unresolved. CDR3 length: 12 amino acids. The V and J ends lost 5 bases and 7 bases respectively, with 10 bases between them. Germline values: CDR1 KGHSH, CDR2 LQKENI. The CDR3 spells CASSKDPNTQYF. The CDR3 nucleotides read TGTGCCAGCTCAAAGGACCCTAATACGCAGTATTTT.

This chain joins TRBV5-1 and TRBJ1-1; D unclear. V was shortened by 0 bases and J by 0 bases, with 12 bases between the two germline ends. The CDR3 is 16 amino acids. Germline values: CDR1 SGHRS, CDR2 YFSETQ. CDR3 residues: CASSLALSNLNTEAFF. The DNA for the CDR3 is TGCGCCAGCAGCTTGGCCCTGTCCAACCTGAACACTGAAGCTTTCTTT.

This clone was picked up a small number of times. The chain is built from TRBV6-1 and TRBJ2-3; D gene unclear. This CDR3 is 15 amino acids long. Trimming took 8 bases from V and 3 from J, leaving 18 bases between them. Germline loops: CDR1 MNHNS, CDR2 SASEGT. CDR3 residues: CASLPQPVWTDTQYF. The CDR3 coding sequence is TGTGCCAGCCTCCCCCAGCCCGTGTGGACAGATACGCAGTATTTT.

The rearrangement joins TRBV5-4 to TRBJ1-1, with D possibly being TRBD1 (5 bases). Trimming left V 4 bases short and J 6 bases short, with 13 bases between. Germline V gene data show CDR1 as SGHNT and CDR2 as YYREEE (reference sequence). The CDR3 covers 13 residues. CDR3 sequence (DNA): TGTGCCAGCAGCCCCGTTGGGGGACCTGAAGCTTTCTTT. Translating gives CASSPVGGPEAFF.

The chain uses TRBV27 and TRBJ1-1; D call uncertain. The V gene's germline CDR1 is MNHEY and CDR2 SMNVEV (reference sequence). This CDR3 is built from 12 residues. Between the trimmed V and J ends, which lost 4 bases and 4 bases, there was a span of 7 bases. The CDR3 spells CASSSEGTEAFF. CDR3 coding DNA: TGTGCCAGCAGTTCGGAAGGCACTGAAGCTTTCTTT.

V is TRBV29-1 and J is TRBJ2-3; D is unclear. V was pared by 8 bases and J by 6 bases, with 15 bases between. The CDR3 has 12 amino acids. From germline, CDR1 is SQVTM and CDR2 ANQGSEA. In DNA, the CDR3 is TGCAGCTTGCGACCCTTAGGGGATACGCAGTATTTT. It yields the protein CSLRPLGDTQYF.

V usage is TRBV15 and J usage is TRBJ2-7; D not resolved. This CDR3 has 14 residues. The germline V gene encodes CDR1 LNHNV and CDR2 YYDKDF (reference sequence). The V and J ends lost 3 bases and 6 bases respectively, with 15 bases between them. CDR3 DNA sequence: TGTGCCACCAGCAGGGATTTAACTTGGGGCGAGCAGTACTTC. Residues: CATSRDLTWGEQYF.

This chain connects TRBV5-1 to TRBJ2-1; possibly TRBD2 for D (6 bases). The CDR3 spans 16 residues. Trimming pared 3 bases from V and 0 bases from J, leaving 13 bases between. Germline CDR1 and CDR2: SGHRS and YFSETQ. CDR3 DNA sequence: TGCGCCAGCAGCTCCGAGGACGGGAGCTCCTACAATGAGCAGTTCTTC. It specifies CASSSEDGSSYNEQFF.

This clone was found once. This sequence joins TRBV5-1 and TRBJ1-2; 7 positions agree with TRBD1. V was pared by 4 bases and J by 4 bases, with 4 bases of the junction left unmatched. Germline CDR1 SGHRS, CDR2 YFSETQ. This CDR3 comprises 13 residues. The CDR3 here is CASSTGEGYGYTF. The CDR3, as DNA: TGCGCCAGCAGCACAGGGGAGGGCTATGGCTACACCTTC.

The chain is built from TRBV6-5 and TRBJ1-3; no clear D. This CDR3 is 13 amino acids long. Germline V gives CDR1 MNHEY, CDR2 SVGAGI. V gave up 6 bases and J gave up 4 bases, with 10 bases separating them. CDR3: CASRRGQGNTIYF. In DNA, the CDR3 is TGTGCCAGCAGAAGAGGCCAAGGAAACACCATATATTTT.

This clone was detected only once. The chain has TRBV4-1 and TRBJ2-2; perhaps D is TRBD1 or TRBD2 (6 bases each). V was clipped by 6 bases and J by 6 bases, with 14 bases between them. Germline CDR1 is MGHRA and CDR2 is YSYEKL. The CDR3 length is 14 residues. CDR3 nucleotides: TGCGCCAGCAGGTCGGGGGCGCAATCCGGGGAGCTGTTTTTT. Encoded protein: CASRSGAQSGELFF.